The 18 T cell receptor beta chains presented below share a single source sample, sequenced in a study of CD8+ T cells in alopecia areata. Extraction of RNA preceded its reverse transcription into cDNA, which served as the sequencing template. Clones were sequenced by immunoSEQ multiplex PCR, and TCRdb holds only the in-frame ones, with some missing. The sample records roughly 180,000 clones, about three fifths being singletons. Indicated treatment: oral pan-JAK inhibitor, 5-10 mg twice daily. The material was CD4+ T cells sorted from blood, obtained at week 4, from a patient treated with tofacitinib. The receptors were gathered from a human donor with alopecia areata.

The gene calls are TRBV11-2 and TRBJ1-6; a possible D gene is TRBD1 (6 bases). CDR3 length: 16 residues. V was clipped by 0 bases and J by 4 bases, with 10 bases between them. Per germline, CDR1 SGHAT and CDR2 FQNNGV. The CDR3, as DNA: TGTGCCAGCAGCTTAGATCGGCAGGGGTATAATTCACCCCTCCACTTT. As protein: CASSLDRQGYNSPLHF.

The chain uses TRBV5-1 and TRBJ1-1; 8 nucleotides match TRBD1. Trimming removed 1 base from V and 4 bases from J; junction bases left unmatched: 9. The CDR3 is 16 residues long. Germline-derived CDR1 and CDR2 are SGHRS and YFSETQ. CDR3: CASSLRDVTGGTEAFF. The CDR3 DNA follows: TGCGCCAGCAGCTTGCGGGATGTAACAGGGGGCACTGAAGCTTTCTTT.

The rearrangement uses TRBV4-3 and TRBJ2-7; D unclear. The germline V and J ends were trimmed by 0 bases and 7 bases, with 7 bases remaining between them. CDR3 length: 12 residues. CDR1 and CDR2 (germline): LGHNA, YSLEER. DNA of the CDR3: TGCGCCAGCAGCCAAGATACACGGGAGCAGTACTTC. It yields the protein CASSQDTREQYF.

V usage is TRBV30 and J usage is TRBJ1-1, with D possibly TRBD1 on 6 matching bases. The V gene lost 1 base and the J gene lost 5 bases, with 11 bases spanning the gap. Germline-derived CDR1 and CDR2 are GTSNPN and SVGIG (reference sequence). This CDR3 is built from 13 residues. The CDR3 loop reads CAWSEGGGTEAFF. In DNA form, the CDR3 reads TGTGCCTGGAGTGAAGGAGGGGGGACTGAAGCTTTCTTT. Full variable domain (remainder filled in from reference TRBV30 and TRBJ1-1): SQTIHQWPATLVQPVGSPLSLECTVEGTSNPNLYWYRQAAGRGLQLLFYSVGIGQISSEVPQNLSASRPQDRQFILSSKKLLLSDSGFYLCAWSEGGGTEAFFGQGTRLTVV.

The chain links TRBV23-1 to TRBJ1-1; D is ambiguous. TRBV23-1 is noted as an ORF with a role that remains uncertain. V was cut by 8 bases and J by 0 bases, with 25 bases left in between. The length of the CDR3 is 18 residues. The CDR3 DNA reads TGCGCCAGCGTACCTACAAGTTCCTTGTCGCCCCTGAACACTGAAGCTTTCTTT. Protein: CASVPTSSLSPLNTEAFF.

The chain recombines TRBV30 with TRBJ1-1, with D unresolved. This CDR3 region has 11 residues. Germline loops: CDR1 GTSNPN, CDR2 SVGIG (reference sequence). V was clipped by 3 bases and J by 5 bases, with 7 bases between them. As DNA, the CDR3 is TGTGCCTGGAGGGGTCGGACTGAAGCTTTCTTT. Its translation: CAWRGRTEAFF.

The V and J genes are TRBV30 and TRBJ2-3; no firm D call. Germline V gene lookup returns CDR1 GTSNPN and CDR2 SVGIG (reference sequence). V was shortened by 0 bases and J by 6 bases, with 16 bases between the two germline ends. This CDR3 contains 15 residues. CDR3 sequence reads: CAWSVVRGSMDTQYF. CDR3 nucleotides: TGTGCCTGGAGTGTAGTCCGTGGTTCTATGGATACGCAGTATTTT.

This clone was seen a handful of times. The chain recombines TRBV29-1 with TRBJ2-7; 8 positions agree with TRBD1. Per the germline V gene, CDR1 is SQVTM and CDR2 is ANQGSEA. There are 13 residues in the CDR3. Germline trimming cut 6 bases from V and 6 bases from J; bases unmatched to any gene: 10. CDR3 nucleotides: TGCAGCGTAATATCAGGGGGCAATGGCGAGCAGTACTTC. Its protein is CSVISGGNGEQYF.

In this sample, this clone turned up a few times. The J gene is TRBJ2-2, the V gene TRBV10-3, with D uncertain. CDR1 ENHRY and CDR2 SYGVKD come from the germline V gene. This CDR3 comprises 12 residues. Trimming removed 7 bases at V and 3 bases at J, with 6 bases between. The CDR3 protein is CAINTDTGELFF. CDR3 nucleotide sequence: TGTGCCATCAACACCGACACCGGGGAGCTGTTTTTT.

This clone appeared once. This chain links TRBV5-6 with TRBJ2-5; a possible D gene is TRBD1 (6 bases). The CDR3 sequence is 14 residues long. Per germline, CDR1 SGHDT and CDR2 YYEEEE. Between the trimmed V and J ends, which lost 0 bases and 2 bases, there was a span of 8 bases. The CDR3 coding sequence is TGTGCCAGCAGCTTGGTGACAGGACAAGAGACCCAGTACTTC. Its translation: CASSLVTGQETQYF.

J is TRBJ1-5 and V is TRBV30; D not resolved. V shed 4 bases and J shed 1 base, with 8 bases lying between them. Per the germline V gene, CDR1 is GTSNPN and CDR2 is SVGIG (reference sequence). The length of the CDR3 is 13 residues. The CDR3 sequence: CAWTERSNQPQHF. The DNA of the CDR3 is TGTGCCTGGACGGAACGGAGCAATCAGCCCCAGCATTTT.

V gene TRBV30 combines with J gene TRBJ1-1; D ambiguous. CDR3 length equals 14 residues. The V end lost 3 bases, the J end lost 1 base, and 12 bases lay between the germline ends. Germline loops: CDR1 GTSNPN, CDR2 SVGIG (reference sequence). CDR3 bases: TGTGCCTGGAGCCCCGGACGGGCGAACACTGAAGCTTTCTTT. Amino acids: CAWSPGRANTEAFF.

The chain has TRBV2 and TRBJ2-2, with unresolved D. CDR1 is SNHLY, CDR2 FYNNEI, per germline. CDR3 length: 13 residues. V was clipped by 7 bases and J by 1 base, with 7 bases between them. The CDR3 spells CASTPENTGELFF. The CDR3 DNA reads TGTGCCAGCACCCCGGAGAACACCGGGGAGCTGTTTTTT.

The rearrangement joins TRBV15 to TRBJ1-2; D gene unclear. V was pared by 0 bases and J by 4 bases, with 9 bases between. The CDR3 has 14 amino acids. Germline V gene sequence: CDR1 LNHNV, CDR2 YYDKDF (reference sequence). Here the CDR3 reads CATSRDPAVYGYTF. CDR3 coding DNA: TGTGCCACCAGCAGAGACCCTGCCGTCTATGGCTACACCTTC.

The rearrangement joins TRBV5-1 to TRBJ1-1, with 8 positions matching TRBD1. CDR3 size: 15 residues. Losses at the gene ends were 4 bases for V and 3 bases for J; bases not matched to a gene: 8. The V gene's germline CDR1 is SGHRS and CDR2 YFSETQ. The CDR3: CASSPTQGGDTEAFF. Here the CDR3 DNA reads TGCGCCAGCAGCCCAACACAGGGGGGAGACACTGAAGCTTTCTTT.

A few counts support this clone. This chain joins TRBV30 and TRBJ2-5; no definite D call. This CDR3 is 12 amino acids long. V was cut by 0 bases and J by 5 bases, with 7 bases left in between. Germline V gives CDR1 GTSNPN, CDR2 SVGIG (reference sequence). CDR3 region: CAWSVSVETQYF. The CDR3 coding sequence is TGTGCCTGGAGTGTGTCAGTGGAGACCCAGTACTTC.

The chain recombines TRBV19 with TRBJ2-7; D gene unclear. Germline V gene lookup returns CDR1 LNHDA and CDR2 SQIVND (reference sequence). The CDR3 loop spans 13 amino acids. Trimming took off 4 bases at V and 7 bases at J, with 14 bases between the two ends. The CDR3 loop reads CASSTLGEGEQYF. The CDR3 bases are TGTGCCAGTAGTACCTTGGGTGAAGGAGAGCAGTACTTC.

The J gene is TRBJ1-1, the V gene TRBV12-5; D might be TRBD1 (6 bases). This CDR3 contains 14 residues. The V end was cut by 1 base, the J end by 0 bases, with 6 bases between. Per germline, CDR1 LGHNT and CDR2 FRNRAP. CDR3 nucleotides: TGTGCTAGTGGTTTGGGACAGGTGAACACTGAAGCTTTCTTT. Translating gives CASGLGQVNTEAFF.